This T cell receptor beta chain was retrieved from a study of shared clonotypes between healthy human individuals (dated by TCRdb to about 2020). For the wider study: Three men and two women, aged 18 to 49 years, made up the cohort. Between about 0.94 and 8.9 billion PBMCs per donor were obtained by leukapheresis. To increase sequencing depth and limit assay-specific biases, TCR repertoire library preparation and sequencing were carried out by different laboratories using diverse techniques. For each donor, CD4 naive and CD4 memory were each run on three plates, CD8 naive on two plates, and CD8 memory on one plate. Blood TCR repertoires of about 5 healthy adults were deeply sequenced to estimate repertoire size and the extent of clonotype sharing between individuals.

What the research found in general, with its limitations: Across a few donors, around 5% of naive CD4, roughly 3.5% of naive CD8, around 2.5% of memory CD4, and 0.4% of memory CD8 clonotypes were shared. Sampling was limited to blood, and TCR repertoires in tissue likely differ from TCR repertoires in blood. Incomplete sequencing was indicated by rarefaction of sorted-subset datasets, despite the large sequencing depth. Naive subsets generally had larger estimated clonotype richness than memory subsets. The small number of donors limited the genetic and exposure-history diversity represented. Pairwise subsampling led to the expectation that sequencing depth would affect the degree of clonotype sharing among donors. Compared with non-shared clonotypes, clonotypes shared by all four sorted-subset donors had higher generation probabilities.

A note on this clone: Its antigen is still unknown. Base qualities are not recorded, but no much larger clone differs from it by a single base.

Taken from the germline V gene, the CDR1 and CDR2 loops are MDHEN and SYDVKM. V gives up 6 bases and J gives up 0 bases, and the segment between their germline ends measures 18 bases. Measured from the cysteine to the phenylalanine, the CDR3 is 17 residues long. Of all the DNA, just the CDR3 is kept, 51 bases in frame from base 1. Using the deep immunoSEQ assay, TCR CDR3 regions were amplified from genomic DNA by multiplex PCR. For each cell subset, the extracted genomic DNA was distributed evenly across all wells of several immunoSEQ 96-well plates, and each plate served as one replicate. Each replicate PCR for sorted subsets received about 180 ng genomic DNA, equal to around 32,000 T cell genomes. Purified libraries were measured with a Qubit 3.0 fluorometer, size-checked on a Bioanalyzer 2100, and measured again with the KAPA Library Quantification kit. A separate single-read 150-cycle Illumina NextSeq 550 flow cell was used to sequence each immunoSEQ 96-well plate. The study's processing was this. The immunoSEQ output contained only junctional sequences without quality scores, so filtering could not match that applied to full-length reads. Sequences were annotated with PyIR, a Python wrapper for IgBLAST v1.9, using IMGT germline references to assign V/J genes and CDR3. Any read was removed if the V/J assignment was weak (E-value above 1e-6), the CDR3 was missing, or the read contained stop codons, out-of-frame junctions, or ambiguous translated residues. V3J clonotypes were defined as sequences sharing the same inferred V gene, J gene, and CDR3 amino acid sequence. The percentage overlap between two repertoires was calculated by dividing the number of shared unique clonotypes by the size of the smaller repertoire. Three approaches were used to assess repertoire richness: RTK rarefaction, the Chao1 estimator, and Recon v2.1 estimates of unobserved clonotypes. For all TCRbeta clonotypes obtained by the gDNA method from a few donors, generation probabilities were computed with OLGA. TCRdb's version of the immuneACCESS table is confined to in-frame rearrangements and falls short of the full clone set. An unresolved V gene accounts for under half of the shortfall where checked; the remainder is of unknown origin. V, J and clone size are taken as reported in that table, and D and trimming were inferred from the DNA itself. The sample table shows over a million clones, and around 76% are seen once. Approximately 1.5% of the sample comes from the top ten.

The donors were healthy, HIV-negative adults with no recently reported acute infections or vaccinations. All donors were Caucasian adults living in Nashville, Tennessee, USA. CD4+ T cells were enriched through magnetic negative selection, after which naive cells were positively selected on CD45RA and the remaining negative fraction served as the memory subset. Blood was obtained by leukapheresis, after which PBMCs were separated by Ficoll-Histopaque density gradient centrifugation and cryopreserved in liquid nitrogen vapor phase. Purity and quantity of every magnetically sorted T cell population were checked by analytical flow cytometry. Each sorted fraction had its genomic DNA isolated and then quantified by UV absorbance on a Nanodrop 2000c.

In this chain, TRBV28 is recombined with TRBJ1-3; the D gene cannot be named for sure. The receptor was isolated from a man between 18 and 35 years old in good health. The sequencing input was memory CD4+ T cells sorted from blood. In the paper's terms, the cell subset or site label means: CD45RA-negative fraction. The base sequence is TGTGCCAGCAGGGCTCAGTCCCCCGGGGTCTCTGGAAACACCATATATTTT. Its translation reads: CASRAQSPGVSGNTIYF.